The source of this TCR beta chain is a study of blood T cell repertoires in COVID-19. The CDR3 covers 14 residues. V dropped 4 bases and J dropped 7; count of bases not matched to a gene: 7. Germline V gene data show CDR1 as SGHTA and CDR2 as FQGNSA. As handled by the study authors: Reference gene primers were amplified, and this amplification served to estimate nucleated cell counts. Produced via immunoSEQ multiplex PCR; TCRdb's table is partial and in-frame only. That table furnishes V, J and clone size, whereas the DNA furnished D and trimming. The sample yields 130,000 to 150,000 clones, about 86% seen once.

The source is a woman in her thirties or forties with acute or convalescent COVID-19. The material sequenced was peripheral blood. The chain couples TRBV7-2 to TRBJ2-5; TRBD1 agrees at 9 bases. The CDR3 here is CASSYTGGTGTQYF. In nucleotides, the CDR3 is TGTGCCAGCAGCTACACAGGGGGCACAGGGACCCAGTACTTC.